The present T cell receptor (beta chain) was sequenced within a study of blood T cell repertoires in COVID-19. About the research overall: The United States, Italy and Spain supplied acute and convalescent COVID-19 samples. In each case, the material was cDNA or gDNA derived from T cells, B-cell-depleted T cells, or PBMCs.

For this clone: Distinct nucleotide sequences in the sample also encode this CDR3.

Original processing notes: Estimation of nucleated cell counts relied on the amplification of reference gene primers. Generated by immunoSEQ multiplex PCR, the TCRdb table keeps only in-frame clones and is missing some. V and J calls and clone size are as listed in that table; D and trimming were resolved from the DNA. The table lists roughly 190,000 clones, about 90% of them singletons. CDR1 is LNHDA, CDR2 SQIVND, per germline (reference sequence). This CDR3 contains 15 residues. V gave up 3 bases and J gave up 5 bases; unmatched junction bases: 1. The TCR was taken from a man aged 60-69 years with active or convalescent COVID-19. The chain has TRBV19 and TRBJ2-2; TRBD2 matches at 12 bases. Input material: peripheral blood. CDR3 in DNA: TGTGCCAGTAGTATCGGACTAGCGGGGACCGGGGAGCTGTTTTTT. Its protein is CASSIGLAGTGELFF.